Listed below are T cell receptor beta chains from one sample, sequenced in a study of T-cell memory formation after mild COVID-19. TCRdb processed the 5' RACE reads anew with MiXCR; each CDR3 protein has one entry. The sample has about 350,000 distinct CDR3 sequences, about 15% seen once. Input material: PBMCs or a T cell subset sorted from them (not recorded which). The receptors derive from a man younger than 35 who had mild COVID-19 (a few samples of this study predate the infection). Cell type and time point are not known. CDR3s include the opening cysteine and the closing phenylalanine or tryptophan. D genes are given only for firm matches. Size values are once, few and many counts, or a class for expanded clones, and some rows have none.

16	medium-sized	TRBV4-1	TRBD2	TRBJ2-5	TGCGCCAGCAGCCCCTCCCCGGGAGGAAAAAAAGAGACCCAGTACTTC	CASSPSPGGKKETQYF
14	NA	TRBV7-2	NA	TRBJ2-5	TGTGCCAGCAGCTTATCCCGGGGAGGAGAGACCCAGTACTTC	CASSLSRGGETQYF
12	few	TRBV10-3	NA	TRBJ1-1	TGTGCCGCAGGTCCGCTGAACACTGAAGCTTTCTTT	CAAGPLNTEAFF
14	few	TRBV7-2	TRBD1	TRBJ1-2	TGTGCCAGCAGCTGGACAGGGGGCGCGCATGGCTACACCTTC	CASSWTGGAHGYTF
12	NA	TRBV20-1	NA	TRBJ2-5	TGCAGTGCAACCTCTAGTGAGGAGACCCAGTACTTC	CSATSSEETQYF
16	NA	TRBV15	NA	TRBJ2-2	TGTGCCACCAGCAGAGCACTAGTAATTAGCACCGGGGAGCTGTTTTTT	CATSRALVISTGELFF
15	NA	TRBV7-3	TRBD1	TRBJ2-7	TGTGCCAGCAGCCCTACAGGACAGGGGGATCGAGAGCAGTACTTC	CASSPTGQGDREQYF
14	NA	TRBV9	NA	TRBJ2-5	TGTGCCAGCAGCCTTTATCCTGGGGGGGAGACCCAGTACTTC	CASSLYPGGETQYF
15	few	TRBV24-1	NA	TRBJ2-1	TGTGCCACCAGTGATCCCCAGGGGGGGGTTAATGAGCAGTTCTTC	CATSDPQGGVNEQFF
15	NA	TRBV6-2/TRBV6-3	TRBD2	TRBJ2-1	TGTGCCAGCAGTTTCGGACTAGCGGCCTACAATGAGCAGTTCTTC	CASSFGLAAYNEQFF
13	NA	TRBV12-3/TRBV12-4	NA	TRBJ1-2	TGTGCCATCTCGTTAGGACGGGCCTATGGCTACACCTTC	CAISLGRAYGYTF
14	few	TRBV6-6	NA	TRBJ2-1	TGTGCCAGCGGGCAGGAGGGCTCCTACAATGAGCAGTTCTTC	CASGQEGSYNEQFF
13	NA	TRBV4-3	TRBD1	TRBJ1-2	TGCGCCAGCAGCGGGGATACAGGGGAAGGCTACACCTTC	CASSGDTGEGYTF
16	few	TRBV5-4	NA	TRBJ2-5	TGTGCCAGCAGCCTGGGGGGCGGGGGCCGGAGGGAGACCCAGTACTTC	CASSLGGGGRRETQYF
20	NA	TRBV5-5	TRBD2	TRBJ2-2	TGTGCCAGCAGCTTGGCCGGGACTAGCGGGGGGGCCTCTCCGACCGGGGAGCTGTTTTTT	CASSLAGTSGGASPTGELFF
16	many	TRBV20-1	NA	TRBJ2-1	TGCAGTGCTACCCCTACGGGGGCCCCCTCCTACAATGAGCAGTTCTTC	CSATPTGAPSYNEQFF
16	NA	TRBV9	TRBD2	TRBJ2-3	TGTGCCAGCAGCGTAGGTTCTAGCGGGGCCGCGTATACGCAGTATTTT	CASSVGSSGAAYTQYF
15	many	TRBV4-2	NA	TRBJ2-3	TGTGCCAGCAGCCAAGGGACGTCTGTCCCGGATACGCAGTATTTT	CASSQGTSVPDTQYF
14	NA	TRBV5-6	NA	TRBJ2-1	TGTGCCAGCAGCTCACCGGGCCTAGAGAATGAGCAGTTCTTC	CASSSPGLENEQFF
14	few	TRBV7-8	NA	TRBJ2-5	TGTGCCAGCAGCTGGGCGGGGAGACAAGAGACCCAGTACTTC	CASSWAGRQETQYF
15	many	TRBV5-4	NA	TRBJ2-3	TGTGCCAGCAGCTCGGACAAGGACCACACAGATACGCAGTATTTT	CASSSDKDHTDTQYF